The rows below give T cell receptor beta chains drawn from one sample of a study of PD-1 blockade in classical Hodgkin lymphoma. The assay was immunoSEQ multiplex PCR, and TCRdb's table has in-frame clones only and misses some. Altogether fewer than 8,000 clones are present, 70% to 80% being singletons, with the ten largest covering 4%. Sequences were derived from CD4+ T cells from blood, sampled at baseline. The receptors come from a human donor with classical Hodgkin lymphoma. The CDR3 runs from the conserved cysteine through the conserved F or W. Fields, in order: clone size, D gene, J gene, V gene, CDR3 protein, CDR3 DNA. The D gene is left open where the match is weak. The listing skips clone size in some rows; elsewhere it reads once, few, many or a size class.

>NA|NA|TRBJ1-1|TRBV7-6
CASSPRTELLEAFF
TGTGCCAGCAGCCCCAGGACAGAGCTTCTTGAAGCTTTCTTT
>NA|NA|TRBJ1-1|TRBV4-2
CASSQEMGSTEAFF
TGTGCCAGCAGCCAAGAAATGGGGAGCACTGAAGCTTTCTTT
>NA|TRBD1|TRBJ1-5|TRBV5-6
CASSNAGGGHQPQHF
TGTGCCAGCAGCAACGCAGGGGGCGGCCATCAGCCCCAGCATTTT
>NA|TRBD2|TRBJ2-7|TRBV27
CASSLSSLAGGYEQYF
TGTGCCAGCAGTTTATCGTCCCTAGCGGGAGGGTACGAGCAGTACTTC
>NA|NA|TRBJ1-1|TRBV5-1
CASSLQGGTMNTEAFF
TGCGCCAGCAGCTTGCAAGGGGGGACCATGAACACTGAAGCTTTCTTT
>NA|NA|TRBJ1-6|TRBV18
CASSHGTATNSPLHF
TGTGCCAGCTCACACGGGACGGCTACCAATTCACCCCTCCACTTT
>NA|TRBD2|TRBJ2-1|TRBV5-1
CASSLVLAGSNEQFF
TGCGCCAGCAGCTTGGTTTTAGCGGGAAGTAATGAGCAGTTCTTC
>NA|NA|TRBJ1-2|TRBV2
CASSEGVSEIYGYTF
TGTGCCAGCAGTGAAGGTGTTTCGGAGATCTATGGCTACACCTTC
>NA|TRBD1|TRBJ1-3|TRBV9
CASSVDFIQGATGNTIYF
TGTGCCAGCAGCGTAGACTTCATCCAGGGGGCGACTGGAAACACCATATATTTT
>NA|NA|TRBJ1-2|TRBV27
CASSLNGGGPIYGYTF
TGTGCCAGCAGTTTAAATGGGGGGGGGCCAATCTATGGCTACACCTTC
>NA|TRBD1|TRBJ2-1|TRBV10-3
CAAGTADEQFF
TGTGCCGCCGGGACAGCCGATGAGCAGTTCTTC
>few|NA|TRBJ1-6|TRBV5-1
CASSLAGANSPLHF
TGCGCCAGCAGCTTGGCAGGGGCCAATTCACCCCTCCACTTT
>NA|TRBD1|TRBJ2-2|TRBV5-1
CASSFRDRRKGNTGELFF
TGCGCCAGCAGCTTCCGGGACAGACGGAAAGGGAACACCGGGGAGCTGTTTTTT
>few|NA|TRBJ2-7|TRBV5-6
CASNGIGAYEQYF
TGTGCCAGCAACGGAATTGGGGCCTACGAGCAGTACTTC
>NA|TRBD1|TRBJ2-1|TRBV7-9
CASSRTGYNNEQFF
TGTGCCAGCAGCCGGACAGGGTATAACAATGAGCAGTTCTTC
>NA|TRBD1|TRBJ1-2|TRBV5-1
CASKGGNYGYTF
TGCGCCAGCAAAGGGGGCAACTATGGCTACACCTTC
>NA|TRBD1|TRBJ2-4|TRBV19
CASSIPERQGKNIQYF
TGTGCCAGTAGTATCCCTGAAAGACAGGGGAAAAACATTCAGTACTTC
>NA|TRBD1|TRBJ1-6|TRBV5-1
CASSLVQGAANSPLHF
TGCGCCAGCAGCTTGGTGCAGGGGGCTGCTAATTCACCCCTCCACTTT
>NA|NA|TRBJ1-6|TRBV10-3
CAISEEGDGSPLHF
TGTGCCATCAGTGAGGAAGGAGATGGTTCACCCCTCCACTTT
>few|NA|TRBJ2-2|TRBV27
CASSFLDPTVSGELFF
TGTGCCAGCAGTTTTCTCGACCCGACAGTTAGCGGGGAGCTGTTTTTT
>NA|NA|TRBJ1-4|TRBV18
CASSREEKLFF
TGTGCCAGCTCACGTGAGGAAAAACTGTTTTTT
>few|NA|TRBJ1-1|TRBV7-8
CASSLRWNTEAFF
TGTGCCAGCAGCTTAAGATGGAACACTGAAGCTTTCTTT
>NA|NA|TRBJ2-3|TRBV10-2
CASSEVGGTDTQYF
TGCGCCAGCAGTGAGGTGGGAGGTACAGATACGCAGTATTTT
>NA|NA|TRBJ2-2|TRBV5-1
CATNRGGNTGELFF
TGCGCCACCAACCGAGGAGGGAACACCGGGGAGCTGTTTTTT
>NA|NA|TRBJ2-1|TRBV28
CASSLNNEQFF
TGTGCCAGCAGTCTCAACAATGAGCAGTTCTTC
>NA|TRBD1|TRBJ1-2|TRBV7-8
CASSVAGTAIYGYTF
TGTGCCAGCAGCGTTGCAGGGACAGCGATCTATGGCTACACCTTC
>NA|NA|TRBJ1-5|TRBV28
CASSEERQPQHF
TGTGCCAGCAGTGAGGAGCGCCAGCCCCAGCATTTT
>NA|TRBD1|TRBJ1-1|TRBV7-2
CASSLNPGQSTLAFF
TGTGCCAGCAGCTTAAATCCGGGACAGTCGACTTTGGCTTTCTTT
>NA|TRBD2|TRBJ2-3|TRBV6-4
CASSSGIPPDTQYF
TGTGCCAGTTCTAGCGGGATCCCCCCCGATACGCAGTATTTT
>NA|NA|TRBJ1-3|TRBV28
CASSSGGLFGNTIYF
TGTGCCAGCAGTTCCGGGGGACTTTTTGGAAACACCATATATTTT
>NA|NA|TRBJ2-2|TRBV12-5
CASGFPRAAGELFF
TGTGCTAGTGGTTTTCCTCGGGCGGCCGGGGAGCTGTTTTTT
>NA|TRBD1|TRBJ1-1|TRBV5-1
CASSLGQGPNTEAFF
TGCGCCAGCAGCTTGGGACAGGGGCCGAACACTGAAGCTTTCTTT
>NA|NA|TRBJ2-7|TRBV7-9
CASSQESGQHYEQYF
TGCGCCAGCAGCCAAGAGTCCGGACAGCACTACGAGCAGTACTTC
>NA|NA|TRBJ1-6|TRBV19
CASSNSQSLSYNSPLHF
TGTGCCAGTAGTAATTCGCAATCGCTCTCCTATAATTCACCCCTCCACTTT
>few|NA|TRBJ1-5|TRBV21-1
CASKPEGLSNQPQHF
TGTGCCAGTAAGCCGGAGGGCTTGAGCAATCAGCCCCAGCATTTT
>few|NA|TRBJ1-4|TRBV11-2
CASSVGSTKLFF
TGTGCCAGCAGCGTCGGATCTACAAAACTGTTTTTT
>NA|NA|TRBJ1-6|TRBV5-4
CASSVQGSYNSPLHF
TGTGCCAGCAGCGTACAGGGCTCCTATAATTCACCCCTCCACTTT
>NA|TRBD2|TRBJ2-3|TRBV30
CAWTSGSIYTQYF
TGTGCCTGGACGAGCGGGAGTATATATACGCAGTATTTT
>NA|TRBD2|TRBJ2-7|TRBV7-6
CASSSYPRGRSYEQYF
TGTGCCAGCAGCTCCTACCCCCGCGGGAGGAGTTACGAGCAGTACTTC
>NA|TRBD1|TRBJ2-3|TRBV5-5
CASSLWDRVVDTQYF
TGTGCCAGCAGCTTATGGGACAGGGTGGTAGATACGCAGTATTTT
>NA|TRBD1|TRBJ1-5|TRBV6-5
CASSTGQGANQPQHF
TGTGCCAGCAGTACCGGACAGGGGGCGAATCAGCCCCAGCATTTT
>NA|NA|TRBJ2-3|TRBV5-1
CASSFQGASADTQYF
TGCGCCAGCAGCTTCCAGGGTGCAAGCGCAGATACGCAGTATTTT
>NA|NA|TRBJ2-5|TRBV21-1
CASKKETQYF
TGTGCCAGTAAAAAGGAGACCCAGTACTTC
>NA|NA|TRBJ1-2|TRBV19
CASSRGYGYTF
TGTGCCAGTAGCCGGGGCTATGGCTACACCTTC
>few|TRBD1|TRBJ1-2|TRBV5-1
CASSLAARGTGYTF
TGCGCCAGCAGCTTGGCCGCCAGGGGGACTGGCTACACCTTC
>NA|NA|TRBJ2-2|TRBV7-2
CASSPSVLNTGELFF
TGTGCCAGCAGCCCTAGCGTCTTAAACACCGGGGAGCTGTTTTTT
>NA|NA|TRBJ2-5|TRBV5-1
CASRATTKGETQYF
TGCGCCAGCAGGGCGACAACGAAAGGGGAGACCCAGTACTTC
>few|NA|TRBJ2-4|TRBV7-2
CASSLDVENIQYF
TGTGCCAGCAGCTTAGACGTGGAAAACATTCAGTACTTC
>NA|NA|TRBJ1-6|TRBV15
CATSGHPSSYNSPLHF
TGTGCCACCAGCGGCCACCCAAGCTCCTATAATTCACCCCTCCACTTT
>NA|TRBD2|TRBJ2-2|TRBV7-2
CASSRGTSGNTGELFF
TGTGCCAGCAGCCGGGGGACTAGCGGCAACACCGGGGAGCTGTTTTTT